The present T cell receptor (beta chain) was sequenced within a study of spatial heterogeneity in lung cancer (dated by TCRdb to about 2019). Describing the broader study: More beta-chain than alpha-chain transcripts were consistently detected, likely reflecting higher beta-chain transcript abundance. In the raw uncorrected reads, each unique combination of TCR and UMI appeared more than ten times on average. TCR repertoire features were related to nonsynonymous mutation counts determined by whole-exome sequencing of tumor tissue. TCR alpha and beta repertoires were quantitatively compared across multiple tumor regions, matched nontumor lung and blood in non-small cell lung cancer. Both alpha and beta chains were TCR-sequenced in hundreds of tumor regions, roughly 70 matched nontumor lung samples and approximately 50 PBMC samples obtained at surgery. The paper as a whole reports these results and caveats: Additional single-cell paired TCR alpha and beta sequencing was considered necessary to confirm, at a functional level, the hypothesis that regional TCRs recognize regional mutations. Ubiquitous expanded tumor TCRs showed up in blood more often at tumor resection than at routine follow-up.

This clonotype appeared a few times. This receptor's antigen is unknown. No much larger clone is present one base from it, and per-base qualities are unavailable. According to the study, the label for this sample's time point signals: sample taken at primary tumor resection. For TCR sequencing, whole RNA was extracted from tumor and nontumor lung tissue, or from cryopreserved PBMC samples, and no cell sorting was done. Samples were obtained from approximately 77 patients with early-stage, untreated non-small cell lung cancer from the lung TRACERx cohort. A patient was chosen for TCR sequencing only when enough RNA was available from at least two tumor regions. Library preparation employed 5' RACE. TCRdb lists the instrument as NextSeq 500. In the TCR library protocol, a unique molecular identifier was attached to each TCR cDNA molecule so that PCR and sequencing errors could be corrected. As for the authors' bioinformatics: TCR identification, UMI-based error correction and CDR3 extraction were all carried out with Decombinator tools. TCRs above a frequency of 2 per 1,000, corresponding to the top 1% of the tumor frequency distribution, were defined as expanded. Rényi diversity was computed with the R vegan package after subsampling each repertoire 100 times to 5,000 TCRs. CDR3 similarity networks were built from amino acid triplet string-kernel similarity, with CDR3s being connected when pairwise similarity was above 0.82. In-frame beta chains were kept once TCRdb had trimmed the public reads at Q25 with fastp and called clones with MiXCR. Identical CDR3 protein sequences are pooled into one entry, listed with their most common genes and DNA. These V and J calls rely on TCRdb rather than the paper's analysis. The sample includes approximately 40,000 distinct CDR3 sequences, with 7.5% observed a single time. Together, the top ten hold under 30% of the sample.

The sample here was PBMCs, taken at surgery. This clonotype was sampled from a male donor with early-stage non-small cell lung cancer.

The DNA sequence reads TGTGCCAGCAGTTTATCAGAGGGGGCCCCCACAGATACGCAGTATTTT. Its product reads: CASSLSEGAPTDTQYF. The chain is made from TRBV27 and TRBJ2-3; TRBD1 agrees with 7 junctional bases. From cysteine to phenylalanine, the CDR3 is 16 amino acids long. Of the read, only the CDR3 DNA is kept; its 48 bases are in frame from base 1. In the germline V gene (reference sequence), CDR1 corresponds to MNHEY and CDR2 to SMNVEV. V lost 0 bases and J lost 2 bases, and the count of bases not matched to a germline gene is 5.